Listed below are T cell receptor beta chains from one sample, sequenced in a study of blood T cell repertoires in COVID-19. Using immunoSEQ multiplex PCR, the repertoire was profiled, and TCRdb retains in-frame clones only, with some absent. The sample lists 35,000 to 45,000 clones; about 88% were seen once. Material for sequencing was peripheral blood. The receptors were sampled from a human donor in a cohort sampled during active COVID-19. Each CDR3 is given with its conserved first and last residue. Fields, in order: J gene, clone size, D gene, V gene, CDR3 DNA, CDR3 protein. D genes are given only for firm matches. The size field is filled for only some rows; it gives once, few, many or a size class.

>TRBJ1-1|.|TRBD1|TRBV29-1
TGCAGCGTTGAGGCCGACAGGGTTACCACTGAAGCTTTCTTT
CSVEADRVTTEAFF
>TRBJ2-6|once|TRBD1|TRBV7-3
TGTGCCAGCAGCGGGGGACAGGGGATCTCTGGGGCCAACGTCCTGACTTTC
CASSGGQGISGANVLTF
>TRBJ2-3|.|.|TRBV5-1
TGCGCCAGCAGCTACACCACAGATACGCAGTATTTT
CASSYTTDTQYF
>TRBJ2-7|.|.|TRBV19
TGTGCCAGTAGCCTGCAGGGATTAAGCTCCTACGAGCAGTACTTC
CASSLQGLSSYEQYF
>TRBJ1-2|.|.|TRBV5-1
TGCGCCAGCAGCTCTTCCGGGGGACGGATACGCTACACCTTC
CASSSSGGRIRYTF
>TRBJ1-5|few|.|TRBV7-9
TGTGCCAGCAGCTTAGACGCAAGGGGTGGCAATCAGCCCCAGCATTTT
CASSLDARGGNQPQHF
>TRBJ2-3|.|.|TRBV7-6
TGTGCCAGCAGCTTAGGGACCGGGAGTGGGGATACGCAGTATTTT
CASSLGTGSGDTQYF
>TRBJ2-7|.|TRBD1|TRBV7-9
TGTGCCAGCAGCTTACGGGACAGGAACGAGCAGTACTTC
CASSLRDRNEQYF
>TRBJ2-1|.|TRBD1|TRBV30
TGTGCCTGGAGTGTTTGGGGACAGGGGGCCTACAATGAGCAGTTCTTC
CAWSVWGQGAYNEQFF
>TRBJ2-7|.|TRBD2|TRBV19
TGTGCCAGTAGTACGACGGGGGGTTGGGAGCAGTACTTC
CASSTTGGWEQYF
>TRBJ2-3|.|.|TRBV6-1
TGTGCCAGCAGTGACGGCGGGAGCACAGATACGCAGTATTTT
CASSDGGSTDTQYF
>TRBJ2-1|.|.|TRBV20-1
TGCAGTGCTAGTCCGGGGGATGAGCAGTTCTTC
CSASPGDEQFF
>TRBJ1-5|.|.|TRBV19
TGTGCCAGTAGTAGGGAGAGGGAGAATCAGCCCCAGCATTTT
CASSRERENQPQHF
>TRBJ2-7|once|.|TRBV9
TGTGCCAGCAGCGTTGGGCCCCAATACGAGCAGTACTTC
CASSVGPQYEQYF
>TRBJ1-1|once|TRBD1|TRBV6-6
TGTGCCAGCAGTCCGAGGACAGGCGCGAACACTGAAGCTTTCTTT
CASSPRTGANTEAFF
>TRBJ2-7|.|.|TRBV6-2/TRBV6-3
TGTGCCAGCAGCCCCCCAGGGATCTCCTACGAGCAGTACTTC
CASSPPGISYEQYF
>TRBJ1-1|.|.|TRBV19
TGTGCCAGTAGTATAGATCTCCAGGTGGTGAACACTGAAGCTTTCTTT
CASSIDLQVVNTEAFF
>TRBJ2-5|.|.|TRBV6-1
TGTGCCAGCAGTGAGGGCCTTGGGGAGGAGACCCAGTACTTC
CASSEGLGEETQYF
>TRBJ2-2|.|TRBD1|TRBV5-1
TGCGCCAGCAGCTGGACAGGGGGATCGGGGGAGCTGTTTTTT
CASSWTGGSGELFF
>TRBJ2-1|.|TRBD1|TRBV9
TGTGCCAGCAGCGTAGGGGGACAGGTTTACAATGAGCAGTTCTTC
CASSVGGQVYNEQFF